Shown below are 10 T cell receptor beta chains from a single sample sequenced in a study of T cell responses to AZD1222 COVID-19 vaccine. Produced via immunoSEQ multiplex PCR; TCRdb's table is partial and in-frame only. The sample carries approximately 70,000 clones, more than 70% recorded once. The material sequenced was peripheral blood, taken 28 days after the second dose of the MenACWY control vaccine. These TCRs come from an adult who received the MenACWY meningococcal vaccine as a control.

The CDR3 sequence is CASSLGGDEQFF. In DNA form, the CDR3 reads TGTGCCAGCAGCTTAGGCGGGGATGAGCAGTTCTTC. The chain couples TRBV7-2 to TRBJ2-1; weak D call: TRBD2 (6 bases). V was trimmed by 1 base and J by 8 bases, leaving 6 bases between them. The CDR3 runs to 12 residues. The germline V gene has CDR1 SGHTA and CDR2 FQGNSA.

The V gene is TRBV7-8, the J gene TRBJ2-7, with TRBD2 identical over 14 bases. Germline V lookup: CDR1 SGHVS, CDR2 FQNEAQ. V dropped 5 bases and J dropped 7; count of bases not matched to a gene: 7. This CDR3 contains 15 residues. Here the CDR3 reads CASSKGLAGVDEQYF. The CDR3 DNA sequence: TGTGCCAGCAGCAAGGGACTAGCGGGAGTCGATGAGCAGTACTTC.

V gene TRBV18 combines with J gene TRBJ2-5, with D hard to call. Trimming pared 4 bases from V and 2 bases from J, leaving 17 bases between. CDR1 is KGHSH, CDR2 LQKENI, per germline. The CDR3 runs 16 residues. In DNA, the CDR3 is TGTGCCAGCTCACGGACGGCAGGCGTACGTCAAGAGACCCAGTACTTC. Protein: CASSRTAGVRQETQYF.

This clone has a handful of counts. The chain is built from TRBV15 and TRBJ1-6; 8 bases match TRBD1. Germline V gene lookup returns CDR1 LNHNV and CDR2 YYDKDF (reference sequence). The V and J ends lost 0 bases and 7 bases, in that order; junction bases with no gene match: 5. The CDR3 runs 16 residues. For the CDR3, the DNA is TGTGCCACCAGCAGAGATAGGAACAGGGGGAATTCACCCCTCCACTTT. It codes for CATSRDRNRGNSPLHF. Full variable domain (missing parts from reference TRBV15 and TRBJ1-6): DAMVIQNPRYQVTQFGKPVTLSCSQTLNHNVMYWYQQKSSQAPKLLFHYYDKDFNNEADTPDNFQSRRPNTSFCFLDIRSPGLGDTAMYLCATSRDRNRGNSPLHFGNGTRLTVT.

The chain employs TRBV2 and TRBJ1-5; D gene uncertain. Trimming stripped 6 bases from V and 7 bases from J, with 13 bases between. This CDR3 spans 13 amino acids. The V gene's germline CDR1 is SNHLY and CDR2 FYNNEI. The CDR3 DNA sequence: TGTGCCAGCAGCGGGTATCCTATACAGCCCCAGCATTTT. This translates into CASSGYPIQPQHF.

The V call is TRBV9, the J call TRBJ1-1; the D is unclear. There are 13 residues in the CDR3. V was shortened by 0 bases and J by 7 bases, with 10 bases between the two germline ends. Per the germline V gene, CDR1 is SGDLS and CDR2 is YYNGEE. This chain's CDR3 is CASSVGGSGEAFF. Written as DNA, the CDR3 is TGTGCCAGCAGCGTAGGAGGAAGTGGTGAAGCTTTCTTT.

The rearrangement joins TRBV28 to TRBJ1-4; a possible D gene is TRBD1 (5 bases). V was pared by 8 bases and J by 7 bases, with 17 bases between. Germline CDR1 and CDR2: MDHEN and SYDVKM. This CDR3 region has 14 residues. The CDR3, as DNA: TGTGCCAGCTCCATCGGTGGGGGAATTGAAAAACTGTTTTTT. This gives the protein CASSIGGGIEKLFF.

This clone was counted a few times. The CDR3 sequence: CASSPAGLAGTGTQYF. CDR3 nucleotide sequence: TGTGCCAGCAGTCCGGCGGGACTAGCGGGGACGGGGACCCAGTACTTC. This rearrangement joins TRBV28 to TRBJ2-5; 13 bases are a match to TRBD2. J lost 7 bases, V lost 5 bases, and 10 bases had no gene match. CDR3 size: 16 residues. Germline lookup yields CDR1 MDHEN and CDR2 SYDVKM. The full variable domain, rest sourced from reference TRBV28 and TRBJ2-5, is DVKVTQSSRYLVKRTGEKVFLECVQDMDHENMFWYRQDPGLGLRLIYFSYDVKMKEKGDIPEGYSVSREKKERFSLILESASTNQTSMYLCASSPAGLAGTGTQYFGPGTRLLVL.

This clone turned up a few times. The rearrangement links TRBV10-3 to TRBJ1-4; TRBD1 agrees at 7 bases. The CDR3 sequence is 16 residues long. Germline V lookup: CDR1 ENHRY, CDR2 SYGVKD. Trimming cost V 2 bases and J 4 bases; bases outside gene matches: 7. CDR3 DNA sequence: TGTGCCATCAGTGAGGCTGGGACAGCTGATAATGAAAAACTGTTTTTT. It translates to CAISEAGTADNEKLFF.

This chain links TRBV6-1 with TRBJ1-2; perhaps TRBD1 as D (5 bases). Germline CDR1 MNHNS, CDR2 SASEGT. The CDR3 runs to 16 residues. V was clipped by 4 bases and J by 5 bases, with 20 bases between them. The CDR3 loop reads CASSGDPGSHRYGYTF. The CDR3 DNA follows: TGTGCCAGCAGTGGGGACCCGGGATCTCACCGGTATGGCTACACCTTC.